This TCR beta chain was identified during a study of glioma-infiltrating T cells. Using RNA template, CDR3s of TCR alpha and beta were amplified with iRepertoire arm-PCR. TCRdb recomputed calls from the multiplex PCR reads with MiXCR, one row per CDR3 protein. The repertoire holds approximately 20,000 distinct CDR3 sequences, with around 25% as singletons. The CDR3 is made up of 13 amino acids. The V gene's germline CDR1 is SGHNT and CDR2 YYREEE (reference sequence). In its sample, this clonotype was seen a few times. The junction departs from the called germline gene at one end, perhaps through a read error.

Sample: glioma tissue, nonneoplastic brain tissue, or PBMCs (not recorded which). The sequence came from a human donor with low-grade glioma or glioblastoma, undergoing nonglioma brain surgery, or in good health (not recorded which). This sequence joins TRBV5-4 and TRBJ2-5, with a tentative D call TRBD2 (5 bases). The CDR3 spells CARSLEDSETQYF. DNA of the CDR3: TGTGCCCGCAGCTTGGAGGATTCAGAGACCCAGTACTTC.